This T cell receptor beta chain was identified during a study of CD8 T cells in ankylosing spondylitis (dated by TCRdb to the late 2010s). In the study overall: The study set out to find disease-linked TCR variants by profiling T cell receptor beta repertoires in ankylosing spondylitis patients and healthy donors. The full study cohort was made up of 25 to 30 ankylosing spondylitis patients and 108 healthy donors. Peripheral blood was sampled, and synovial fluid was also collected from ankylosing spondylitis patients. The full study reports these points: Some of the motif variants had been reported before in the synovial fluid and blood of reactive arthritis patients, a finding that suggests common disease-initiation mechanisms. The disease-linked clones were reported as significantly enriched in matched synovial fluid samples from ankylosing spondylitis patients. Blood from ankylosing spondylitis patients appeared to be characterized by a TCR beta motif made up of under 10 highly homologous amino acid variants. In peripheral blood, the disease-linked clones were found at relatively low frequencies and had a CD8+ phenotype.

In the case of this clonotype: This receptor's antigen is unknown. No per-base quality is available; no much larger clone lies one base away.

V loses 3 bases at its end and J loses 0 bases; junction bases beyond the gene matches: 9. Including cysteine and phenylalanine, the CDR3 has 18 amino acids. The retained sequence is limited to the CDR3, 54 bases, with the frame set at the first base. CDR1 LNHNV and CDR2 YYDKDF are derived from the germline V gene (reference sequence). Sequencing took place on an Illumina HiSeq 2500. TCR beta libraries were prepared by quantitative 5'-RACE with molecular barcodes. The original methods were these. A new computational method, built on a probabilistic model of VDJ rearrangement, was used to identify disease-linked TCR variants. TCRdb reanalyzed the raw reads on its own, using fastp at Q25 for trimming and MiXCR for clone calling, and kept in-frame beta chains. Entries that share a CDR3 protein sequence are merged under the most common genes and DNA. The V and J calls and clone size come from TCRdb's table, not from the authors' own analysis. Recorded for this sample are 350,000 to 550,000 distinct CDR3 sequences; 25% to 30% of them occurred a single time. 0.89% of the sample belongs to the ten largest clones.

Sequenced: blood, either unsorted or a sorted T cell fraction (not recorded which). This clonotype was obtained from a male donor with ankylosing spondylitis. In this chain, TRBV15 is recombined with TRBJ1-5; 9 bases in the middle match TRBD1. The CDR3 sequence is CATSSSTGGIYSNQPQHF. The sequenced DNA: TGTGCCACCAGCAGTTCGACAGGGGGGATATATAGCAATCAGCCCCAGCATTTT.